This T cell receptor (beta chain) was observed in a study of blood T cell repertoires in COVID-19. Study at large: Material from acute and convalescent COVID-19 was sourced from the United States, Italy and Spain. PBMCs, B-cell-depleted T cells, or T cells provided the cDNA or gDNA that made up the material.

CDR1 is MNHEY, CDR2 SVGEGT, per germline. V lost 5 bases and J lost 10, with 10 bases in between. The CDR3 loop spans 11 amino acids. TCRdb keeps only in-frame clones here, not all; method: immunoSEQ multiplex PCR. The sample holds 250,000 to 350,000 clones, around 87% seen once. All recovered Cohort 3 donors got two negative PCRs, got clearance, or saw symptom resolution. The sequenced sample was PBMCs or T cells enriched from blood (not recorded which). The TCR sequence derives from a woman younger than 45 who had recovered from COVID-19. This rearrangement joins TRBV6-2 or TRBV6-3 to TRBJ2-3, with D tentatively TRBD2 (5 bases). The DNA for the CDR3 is TGTGCCAGCAGTGACGGGGTTGCGCAGTATTTT. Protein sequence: CASSDGVAQYF.